This note documents a single TCR beta chain sequence. The antigen is unknown. Sequencing was performed with immunoSEQ multiplex PCR; in TCRdb, only in-frame clones are kept and a portion is missing. Of some 120,000 clones in the sample, 91% are singletons; the top ten hold over 2.5%. The germline gives CDR1 SGHNT, CDR2 YENEEA. Trimming took 1 base from V and 11 from J, leaving 14 bases between them. The CDR3 has 13 residues. This sample is drawn from a study of T cell responses to AZD1222 COVID-19 vaccine. Study-level points and caveats: Regions 160-218 and 743-854 dominated among vaccine-associated CD4 TCRs spanning spike.

This chain joins TRBV11-3 and TRBJ1-1; D unclear. The receptor was isolated from an adult in good health. The sample here was peripheral blood, taken on day 0 of AZD1222 vaccination. The CDR3 loop is CASSLVRPRGAFF. The CDR3 DNA sequence: TGTGCCAGCAGCTTAGTCCGGCCCCGCGGGGCTTTCTTT.